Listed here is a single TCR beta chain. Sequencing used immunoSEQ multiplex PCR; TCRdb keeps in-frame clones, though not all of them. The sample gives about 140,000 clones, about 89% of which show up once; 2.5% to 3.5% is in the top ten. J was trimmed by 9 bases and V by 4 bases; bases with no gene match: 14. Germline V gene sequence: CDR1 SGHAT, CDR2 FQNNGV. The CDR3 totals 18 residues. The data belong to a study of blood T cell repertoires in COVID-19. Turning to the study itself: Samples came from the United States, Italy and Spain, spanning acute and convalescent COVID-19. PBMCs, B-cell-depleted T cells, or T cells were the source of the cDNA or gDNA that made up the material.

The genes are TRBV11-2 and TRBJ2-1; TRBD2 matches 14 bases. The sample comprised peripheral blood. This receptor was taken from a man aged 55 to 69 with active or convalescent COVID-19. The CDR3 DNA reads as TGTGCCAGCAGCTCCTTAGGAAAGGGACTAGCGGGAGTTGTTGAGCAGTTCTTC. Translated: CASSSLGKGLAGVVEQFF.